This TCR beta chain was observed in a study of blood T cell repertoires in COVID-19. Method: immunoSEQ multiplex PCR; TCRdb's copy keeps in-frame clones and lacks some. The sample records 130,000 to 150,000 clones, approximately 80% being singletons. CDR3 size: 15 residues. Germline-derived CDR1 and CDR2 are GTSNPN and SVGIG (reference sequence). Trimming at V came to 0 bases and at J to 1 base, leaving 5 bases not matched to a gene. The sequence derives from a woman in her thirties or forties with active or convalescent COVID-19. Sequences were obtained from peripheral blood. The chain links TRBV30 to TRBJ2-7, with 8 bases matching TRBD2. The CDR3 region is CAWSVQRGRSYEQYF. CDR3 nucleotides: TGTGCCTGGAGTGTACAGCGGGGGCGTTCCTACGAGCAGTACTTC.